The entry below describes one T cell receptor beta chain. This entry is derived from a study of blood T cell repertoires in COVID-19. The ends were cut back, 7 bases at V and 5 bases at J, with 17 bases in the middle. This CDR3 contains 14 residues. The germline V gene has CDR1 SQVTM and CDR2 ANQGSEA. Study processing details: Amplification with reference gene primers provided the estimates of nucleated cell counts. Profiling relied on immunoSEQ multiplex PCR, and the TCRdb table lists in-frame clones only, not all of them. The V and J calls and clone size were taken over from that table, and D and trimming were inferred from the DNA. In the table there are approximately 68,000 clones, roughly 84% of which are singletons.

The sample taken for sequencing was peripheral blood. The chain joins TRBV29-1 to TRBJ1-4; D possibly corresponds to TRBD1 (6 bases). This TCR derives from a man between 65 and 85 years old with active or convalescent COVID-19. CDR3 bases: TGCAGCGCCGGGCGGGGGCAGGGGAATGAAAAACTGTTTTTT. Amino acids: CSAGRGQGNEKLFF.